This T cell receptor beta chain was sequenced for a study of shared clonotypes between healthy human individuals. Healthy adults negative for HIV, lacking recent acute infections or vaccinations, served as donors. The unsorted samples took about 100 million PBMCs to get genomic DNA. Germline V CDR1 and CDR2: SGHDT, YYEEEE. Trimming took 0 bases from V and 7 from J, leaving 11 bases between them. This CDR3 region has 13 residues. Genomic DNA belonging to each subset was distributed in equal measure over several immunoSEQ plates. It was on ten immunoSEQ deep assay plates that unsorted PBMC DNA was sequenced. Repertoires were generated with immunoSEQ multiplex PCR, while TCRdb's copy carries only in-frame clones and drops some. The sample consists of hundreds of thousands of clones, over 60% of them appearing once.

This receptor was taken from a woman in her forties in good health. Some clones in this sample may be carry-over from other donors' samples. The chain combines TRBV5-6 with TRBJ2-7; D is unresolved. The sequencing input was PBMCs. Here the CDR3 DNA reads TGTGCCAGCAGCTTGGAAGATGGCTTAGAGCAGTACTTC. Translation gives CASSLEDGLEQYF.